This is a list of T cell receptor beta chains from one sample in a study of T cell repertoires in cytomegalovirus infection. TCRdb used MiXCR to reprocess the reads, holding one entry per CDR3 protein. The data show tens of thousands of distinct CDR3 sequences, around 3.8% seen once. The sequenced sample consisted of PBMCs. Receptors originate from a human donor in good health (CMV status not recorded). Some clones in this sample may be carry-over from other donors' samples. The CDR3 runs from the conserved cysteine through the conserved F or W. D genes are given only for firm matches. Only some rows state a clone size, as once, few, many or a class for expanded clones.

DNA: TGTGCCAGCAGCCCATGGACTAGCGATCCCTCCTACAATGAGCAGTTCTTC
CDR3: CASSPWTSDPSYNEQFF
J: TRBJ2-1
V: TRBV7-8
D: TRBD2
size: -

DNA: TGTGCCAGCAGCTTCTCCGGGACAGGAAAAAACATTCAGTACTTC
CDR3: CASSFSGTGKNIQYF
J: TRBJ2-4
V: TRBV7-3
D: TRBD1
size: many

DNA: TGTGCCAGCAGCCAAGCAGGGGATTTTAAGGGCAATGAGCAGTTCTTC
CDR3: CASSQAGDFKGNEQFF
J: TRBJ2-1
V: TRBV4-2
D: -
size: many

DNA: TGTGCCAGCAGCTCGCCGGCGGACTGCACAGATACGCAGTATTTT
CDR3: CASSSPADCTDTQYF
J: TRBJ2-3
V: TRBV7-6
D: -
size: few

DNA: TGTGCCAGCAGTTCCGGGACAGTAAGACCGACAGACACAGATACGCAGTATTTT
CDR3: CASSSGTVRPTDTDTQYF
J: TRBJ2-3
V: TRBV6-2/TRBV6-3
D: TRBD1
size: many

DNA: TGTGCCAGCAGCTTATCTCCAGGGCCCCTCTACGAGCAGTACTTC
CDR3: CASSLSPGPLYEQYF
J: TRBJ2-7
V: TRBV7-2
D: -
size: -

DNA: TGTGCCAGCAGCCAAACTGGGACTAGCGGTTACAATGAGCAGTTCTTC
CDR3: CASSQTGTSGYNEQFF
J: TRBJ2-1
V: TRBV4-2
D: TRBD2
size: many

DNA: TGTGCCAGCAGCCACGAACTTCTAGCGGGAGGGTACAATGAGCAGTTCTTC
CDR3: CASSHELLAGGYNEQFF
J: TRBJ2-1
V: TRBV6-2/TRBV6-3
D: TRBD2
size: -

DNA: TGTGCCAGCAGCTTGATTGGGACTAGGAAAACCGGGGAGCTGTTTTTT
CDR3: CASSLIGTRKTGELFF
J: TRBJ2-2
V: TRBV7-8
D: TRBD2
size: many

DNA: TGTGCCAGCAGCTTAGGGGGGTTTGGGGCCAACGTCCTGACTTTC
CDR3: CASSLGGFGANVLTF
J: TRBJ2-6
V: TRBV7-2
D: -
size: few

DNA: TGTGCCAGCAGTCCCTCGGACGGGTACACAGATACGCAGTATTTT
CDR3: CASSPSDGYTDTQYF
J: TRBJ2-3
V: TRBV12-3/TRBV12-4
D: -
size: many

DNA: TGTGCCAGCAGGCGGACAGGGAACCATGAAGCTTTCTTT
CDR3: CASRRTGNHEAFF
J: TRBJ1-1
V: TRBV12-3/TRBV12-4
D: TRBD1
size: many

DNA: TGTGCCAGCAGCTTAGGCCTATCCGATACGCAGTATTTT
CDR3: CASSLGLSDTQYF
J: TRBJ2-3
V: TRBV7-3
D: -
size: -

DNA: TGTGCCAGCCGGTCAACTACAGATACGCAGTATTTT
CDR3: CASRSTTDTQYF
J: TRBJ2-3
V: TRBV7-2
D: -
size: many

DNA: TGTGCCAGCAGCCCCTTCGGGAGGAGTGAGCAGTTCTTC
CDR3: CASSPFGRSEQFF
J: TRBJ2-1
V: TRBV7-6
D: TRBD2
size: many

DNA: TGCAGTGCAGCCCAGGGGGCTACCTACAATGAGCAGTTCTTC
CDR3: CSAAQGATYNEQFF
J: TRBJ2-1
V: TRBV20-1
D: TRBD1
size: many

DNA: TGCGCCAGCAGCTTGGCCGCCTCTCCGGGGGAGACCCAGTACTTC
CDR3: CASSLAASPGETQYF
J: TRBJ2-5
V: TRBV5-1
D: -
size: many

DNA: TGTGCCAGCAGCTTAGGAGGGGGGGGCATGGAGCAGTACTTC
CDR3: CASSLGGGGMEQYF
J: TRBJ2-7
V: TRBV7-2
D: -
size: many

DNA: TGTGCCATCAGTGAGTCGGCGGACCGCACAGATACGCAGTATTTT
CDR3: CAISESADRTDTQYF
J: TRBJ2-3
V: TRBV10-3
D: -
size: many

DNA: TGTGCCAGCAATAGCGGGAGTTCCACAGATACGCAGTATTTT
CDR3: CASNSGSSTDTQYF
J: TRBJ2-3
V: TRBV12-3/TRBV12-4
D: TRBD2
size: many

DNA: TGTGCCCGCCTAGGCACGGGCCCGTCCTACGAGCAGTACTTC
CDR3: CARLGTGPSYEQYF
J: TRBJ2-7
V: TRBV6-8
D: -
size: many

DNA: TGTGCCAGCAGCTTAGGAGCGAAAAGGGATAGATCACCCCTCCACTTT
CDR3: CASSLGAKRDRSPLHF
J: TRBJ1-6
V: TRBV7-6
D: -
size: many

DNA: TGCAGTGCTAGAGGTCCGGGACTAGCGGTTTACGAGCAGTACTTC
CDR3: CSARGPGLAVYEQYF
J: TRBJ2-7
V: TRBV20-1
D: TRBD2
size: many

DNA: TGTGCCAGCAGCTATCTAGCGAGGAGGACCGGGGAGCTGTTTTTT
CDR3: CASSYLARRTGELFF
J: TRBJ2-2
V: TRBV7-2
D: -
size: many

DNA: TGTGCCAGCAGAATGAACACTGAAGCTTTCTTT
CDR3: CASRMNTEAFF
J: TRBJ1-1
V: TRBV6-2/TRBV6-3
D: -
size: many

DNA: TGTGCCAGCATCCGTCTTGGTGGGGCCCATAATTCACCCCTCCACTTT
CDR3: CASIRLGGAHNSPLHF
J: TRBJ1-6
V: TRBV7-2
D: -
size: many

DNA: TGTGCCAGCAGCCCCGCGACGGCCAGGGAAAATCAGCCCCAGCATTTT
CDR3: CASSPATARENQPQHF
J: TRBJ1-5
V: TRBV7-2
D: -
size: many

DNA: TGTGCCAGCAGGAGTACCGGGACTAGCGGTTACAATGAGCAGTTCTTC
CDR3: CASRSTGTSGYNEQFF
J: TRBJ2-1
V: TRBV6-8
D: TRBD2
size: many

DNA: TGTGCCGTTCAACTAGCGGGGGGGCCAAATGAGCAGTTCTTC
CDR3: CAVQLAGGPNEQFF
J: TRBJ2-1
V: TRBV7-6
D: TRBD2
size: -

DNA: TGTGCCAGCAGCTTAGCTAGGGTAGGGGGCAATCAGCCCCAGCATTTT
CDR3: CASSLARVGGNQPQHF
J: TRBJ1-5
V: TRBV7-8
D: -
size: many

DNA: TGTGCCAGCAGTTTCAGCGGGAGGCCATACAATGAGCAGTTCTTC
CDR3: CASSFSGRPYNEQFF
J: TRBJ2-1
V: TRBV28
D: TRBD2
size: many

DNA: TGTGCCAGCAGCGTGGACGGTTTGGAGCAGTACTTC
CDR3: CASSVDGLEQYF
J: TRBJ2-7
V: TRBV6-6
D: -
size: few

DNA: TGTGCCAGCAGCTTTTCTATACCGGATCCCACGGGCGGCTACACCTTC
CDR3: CASSFSIPDPTGGYTF
J: TRBJ1-2
V: TRBV7-4
D: -
size: many

DNA: TGTGCCAGCAGTTTATCCTATTCACCCCTCCACTTT
CDR3: CASSLSYSPLHF
J: TRBJ1-6
V: TRBV28
D: -
size: many

DNA: TGTGCCAGCAGCAGACCCGGGACAGCAACCTCCAATGAGCAGTTCTTC
CDR3: CASSRPGTATSNEQFF
J: TRBJ2-1
V: TRBV7-8
D: TRBD1
size: many

DNA: TGTGCCAGCAGCGCAGAGAGGGGTGGTGGCTACACCTTC
CDR3: CASSAERGGGYTF
J: TRBJ1-2
V: TRBV7-6
D: -
size: many

DNA: TGCGCCAGCAGCCAGGGACAGGGGGCCCGTGGCTACACCTTC
CDR3: CASSQGQGARGYTF
J: TRBJ1-2
V: TRBV4-3
D: TRBD1
size: many

DNA: TGTGCCAGCTCCCCTGGGGCCAGGCCAGGGAACACTGAAGCTTTCTTT
CDR3: CASSPGARPGNTEAFF
J: TRBJ1-1
V: TRBV7-8
D: -
size: many

DNA: TGTGCCAGCAGCCCCGGGTCGGGAGCCTACAATGAGCAGTTCTTC
CDR3: CASSPGSGAYNEQFF
J: TRBJ2-1
V: TRBV7-2
D: -
size: many

DNA: TGTGCCAGCAGCCCGGACTTCTCTGGGGCCAACGTCCTGACTTTC
CDR3: CASSPDFSGANVLTF
J: TRBJ2-6
V: TRBV7-9
D: -
size: many

DNA: TGTGCCAGCAGCTTAGAGGGCCGGACCCAGTACTTC
CDR3: CASSLEGRTQYF
J: TRBJ2-5
V: TRBV7-8
D: -
size: many

DNA: TGTGCCATCAGTGATGACGGGACTAGCGGGAGAATCCATGAGCAGTTCTTC
CDR3: CAISDDGTSGRIHEQFF
J: TRBJ2-1
V: TRBV10-3
D: TRBD2
size: many

DNA: TGTGCCAGCACTCAGAGGGGCGGGGGGAACACCGGGGAGCTGTTTTTT
CDR3: CASTQRGGGNTGELFF
J: TRBJ2-2
V: TRBV12-3/TRBV12-4
D: TRBD2
size: many

DNA: TGTGCCAGCAGCTTATCGGCAGGGAAGGGAAATGAGCAGTTCTTC
CDR3: CASSLSAGKGNEQFF
J: TRBJ2-1
V: TRBV7-9
D: -
size: -

DNA: TGTGCCAGCACCTTAATGGCACAGGGGTACACCGGGGAGCTGTTTTTT
CDR3: CASTLMAQGYTGELFF
J: TRBJ2-2
V: TRBV7-2
D: TRBD1
size: many

DNA: TGTGCCAGCAGCTTAGCGCGGGGGGAGACGAGAGCCCAGTACTTC
CDR3: CASSLARGETRAQYF
J: TRBJ2-5
V: TRBV7-6
D: TRBD2
size: many

DNA: TGTGCCAGCTCAAGACTCGACAGGAAAGTCACTGAAGCTTTCTTT
CDR3: CASSRLDRKVTEAFF
J: TRBJ1-1
V: TRBV18
D: -
size: many

DNA: TGTGCCAGCAGCTTAGAAGTTCAGATCTACACAGATACGCAGTATTTT
CDR3: CASSLEVQIYTDTQYF
J: TRBJ2-3
V: TRBV11-2
D: -
size: medium-sized

DNA: TGTGCCAGCTCCCCCCGCCCCATAGGACAAGAGACCCAGTACTTC
CDR3: CASSPRPIGQETQYF
J: TRBJ2-5
V: TRBV6-6
D: -
size: -

DNA: TGTGCCAGCGGCCCGGGACAGGGCCTGAACACTGAAGCTTTCTTT
CDR3: CASGPGQGLNTEAFF
J: TRBJ1-1
V: TRBV7-8
D: TRBD1
size: many

DNA: TGTGCCAGCAGCCCCATTCTAGCGGGAGGGGAAGATACGCAGTATTTT
CDR3: CASSPILAGGEDTQYF
J: TRBJ2-3
V: TRBV7-2
D: TRBD2
size: many

DNA: TGTGCCAGCAGTGAAGTAAAGGGGACCCACATGAACACTGAAGCTTTCTTT
CDR3: CASSEVKGTHMNTEAFF
J: TRBJ1-1
V: TRBV6-8
D: -
size: many

DNA: TGTGCCAGCAGTGGCTCGGGACTGCCTTACGAGCAGTACTTC
CDR3: CASSGSGLPYEQYF
J: TRBJ2-7
V: TRBV25-1
D: -
size: many

DNA: TGTGCCAGTCAGCAGGGGTGGGCTGGCTACACCTTC
CDR3: CASQQGWAGYTF
J: TRBJ1-2
V: TRBV19
D: -
size: few

DNA: TGTGCCAGCTCCTCTAAGCCGGGACAGGGGGCGACCTACGAGCAGTACTTC
CDR3: CASSSKPGQGATYEQYF
J: TRBJ2-7
V: TRBV18
D: TRBD1
size: many

DNA: TGTGCCAGCAGCAATAGACAGGCCCAAGAGACCCAGTACTTC
CDR3: CASSNRQAQETQYF
J: TRBJ2-5
V: TRBV7-2
D: -
size: many

DNA: TGTGCCAGCACCGAGGCCGGGACAGGGGTTGGCTACACCTTC
CDR3: CASTEAGTGVGYTF
J: TRBJ1-2
V: TRBV28
D: TRBD1
size: many

DNA: TGTGCCAGCAGCCCGCTAGCGGGAGACGGGGAGACCCAGTACTTC
CDR3: CASSPLAGDGETQYF
J: TRBJ2-5
V: TRBV7-6
D: TRBD2
size: many